A selection of T cell receptor beta chains follows, all from one sample in a study of cytomegalovirus exposure and HLA in healthy donors. Using immunoSEQ multiplex PCR, the repertoire was profiled, and TCRdb retains in-frame clones only, with some absent. This table has about 160,000 clones, around 80% appearing once. The sample consisted of PBMCs. The receptors were gathered from a male donor in good health and CMV-seropositive. Both conserved end residues are part of each CDR3. The D gene is left open where the match is weak. Clone size is stated in some rows and not others, as once, few, many or a class when expanded.

size | J | length | V | D | CDR3 | DNA
NA | TRBJ2-1 | 15 | TRBV27 | TRBD2 | CASSLELAGYNEQFF | TGTGCCAGCAGTTTAGAACTAGCGGGCTACAATGAGCAGTTCTTC
NA | TRBJ1-4 | 15 | TRBV18 | TRBD1 | CASSNDRQGVGKLFF | TGTGCCAGCTCTAACGACCGACAGGGTGTAGGAAAACTGTTTTTT
NA | TRBJ2-4 | 17 | TRBV7-2 | TRBD2 | CASSLGGLAEAKNIQYF | TGTGCCAGCAGCTTAGGCGGACTAGCGGAAGCCAAAAACATTCAGTACTTC
NA | TRBJ2-3 | 16 | TRBV28 | TRBD2 | CASSLGGLAGRDTQYF | TGTGCCAGCAGTTTGGGGGGACTAGCGGGAAGGGATACGCAGTATTTT
NA | TRBJ2-5 | 13 | TRBV19 | TRBD1 | CASSSDRGKTQYF | TGTGCCAGTAGTAGCGACAGGGGGAAGACCCAGTACTTC
NA | TRBJ2-1 | 15 | TRBV5-1 | TRBD1 | CASSSATGAGNEQFF | TGCGCCAGCAGCTCGGCGACAGGGGCTGGCAATGAGCAGTTCTTC
NA | TRBJ2-3 | 15 | TRBV7-6 | TRBD2 | CASSPSGSAPDTQYF | TGTGCCAGCAGCCCTAGCGGGAGTGCCCCAGATACGCAGTATTTT
once | TRBJ2-1 | 11 | TRBV25-1 | NA | CASRTSYEQFF | TGTGCCAGCAGGACTAGTTATGAGCAGTTCTTC
once | TRBJ1-2 | 14 | TRBV19 | TRBD1 | CATDRGPPDYGYTF | TGTGCCACAGACAGGGGGCCGCCGGATTATGGCTACACCTTC
NA | TRBJ2-3 | 17 | TRBV13 | TRBD2 | CASSLGHRREGTDTQYF | TGTGCCAGCAGCTTAGGCCATAGGCGGGAGGGCACAGATACGCAGTATTTT
NA | TRBJ2-7 | 14 | TRBV19 | NA | CASRNLQGSYEQYF | TGTGCCAGTAGAAACCTTCAGGGGTCCTACGAGCAGTACTTC
few | TRBJ2-3 | 16 | TRBV5-8 | NA | CASSHLVGGRKDTQYF | TGTGCCAGCAGCCATTTAGTTGGAGGGAGGAAAGATACGCAGTATTTT
few | TRBJ1-2 | 15 | TRBV4-2 | TRBD1 | CASSQEGTGPHGYTF | TGTGCCAGCAGCCAAGAAGGGACAGGGCCCCATGGCTACACCTTC
NA | TRBJ2-7 | 14 | TRBV18 | TRBD1 | CASSLWTGIYEQYF | TGTGCCAGCTCACTCTGGACAGGGATCTACGAGCAGTACTTC
NA | TRBJ2-1 | 14 | TRBV11-2 | NA | CASSVRAGRDEQFF | TGTGCCAGCAGCGTCAGAGCCGGGCGGGATGAGCAGTTCTTC
once | TRBJ2-3 | 15 | TRBV6-5 | NA | CASSPSVGVTDTQYF | TGTGCCAGCAGCCCATCAGTAGGGGTCACAGATACGCAGTATTTT
NA | TRBJ1-2 | 14 | TRBV4-1 | TRBD1 | CASSRDRGNYGYTF | TGCGCCAGCAGCCGGGACAGGGGGAACTATGGCTACACCTTC
NA | TRBJ2-3 | 16 | TRBV4-1 | TRBD2 | CASSGRLAGGPDTQYF | TGCGCCAGCAGCGGGCGACTAGCGGGAGGGCCGGATACGCAGTATTTT
NA | TRBJ2-5 | 14 | TRBV7-2 | TRBD2 | CASSRSGGGETQYF | TGTGCCAGCAGCCGCAGCGGGGGAGGGGAGACCCAGTACTTC
NA | TRBJ2-1 | 15 | TRBV5-1 | TRBD2 | CASSVLAGVENEQFF | TGCGCCAGCAGCGTTCTAGCGGGAGTAGAGAATGAGCAGTTCTTC
NA | TRBJ2-7 | 15 | TRBV7-2 | TRBD2 | CASSSLAGVNYEQYF | TGTGCCAGCAGCTCCCTGGCGGGAGTTAACTACGAGCAGTACTTC
NA | TRBJ1-4 | 13 | TRBV6-5 | TRBD1 | CASSPQGTEKLFF | TGTGCCAGCAGCCCACAGGGGACTGAAAAACTGTTTTTT
NA | TRBJ2-2 | 15 | TRBV25-1 | TRBD2 | CASAGGSGSTGELFF | TGTGCCAGCGCTGGGGGTAGCGGGAGCACCGGGGAGCTGTTTTTT
NA | TRBJ1-2 | 11 | TRBV28 | NA | CASSLTRGYTF | TGTGCCAGCAGTTTAACGAGGGGCTACACCTTC
NA | TRBJ1-4 | 16 | TRBV28 | NA | CASKGSPPGEDEKLFF | TGTGCCAGCAAGGGCTCTCCCCCGGGGGAGGATGAAAAACTGTTTTTT
NA | TRBJ2-5 | 15 | TRBV7-6 | TRBD2 | CASSLGSREQETQYF | TGTGCCAGCAGCTTAGGATCGCGGGAGCAAGAGACCCAGTACTTC
NA | TRBJ2-7 | 12 | TRBV28 | NA | CASSLGTYEQYF | TGTGCCAGCAGTCTCGGTACCTACGAGCAGTACTTC
NA | TRBJ1-2 | 16 | TRBV19 | NA | CASSRTGGRGNYGYTF | TGTGCCAGTAGTCGGACTGGGGGAAGGGGGAACTATGGCTACACCTTC
NA | TRBJ1-2 | 14 | TRBV6-5 | TRBD1 | CASSLTGGAGGYTF | TGTGCCAGCAGCCTGACAGGGGGCGCTGGCGGCTACACCTTC
NA | TRBJ2-7 | 14 | TRBV29-1 | TRBD1 | CSVEVWDRDHEQYF | TGCAGCGTTGAAGTTTGGGACAGGGATCACGAGCAGTACTTC
NA | TRBJ2-1 | 16 | TRBV7-2 | NA | CASSPYSGTPNNEQFF | TGTGCCAGCAGCCCCTATTCCGGGACACCTAACAATGAGCAGTTCTTC
few | TRBJ2-1 | 11 | TRBV29-1 | NA | CSVQQGNEQFF | TGCAGCGTTCAACAGGGCAATGAGCAGTTCTTC
NA | TRBJ2-2 | 13 | TRBV6-4 | NA | CASSRTVTGELFF | TGTGCCAGCAGTCGGACAGTCACCGGGGAGCTGTTTTTT
NA | TRBJ2-3 | 14 | TRBV28 | NA | CASSGAGGTDTQYF | TGTGCCAGCAGTGGGGCAGGGGGCACAGATACGCAGTATTTT
NA | TRBJ2-7 | 14 | TRBV5-1 | TRBD2 | CASRSGGDLIEQYF | TGCGCCAGCAGATCGGGGGGAGACCTAATCGAGCAGTACTTC
NA | TRBJ2-5 | 14 | TRBV5-1 | TRBD2 | CASSSGLIQETQYF | TGCGCCAGCAGCTCGGGACTAATCCAAGAGACCCAGTACTTC
NA | TRBJ2-7 | 14 | TRBV7-3 | TRBD1 | CASSGGQKPYEQYF | TGTGCCAGCAGCGGGGGACAGAAACCCTACGAGCAGTACTTC
once | TRBJ2-7 | 16 | TRBV18 | TRBD1 | CASSPPGTGKSYEQYF | TGTGCCAGCTCACCACCCGGGACAGGGAAGTCCTACGAGCAGTACTTC
NA | TRBJ1-2 | 13 | TRBV6-6 | NA | CASSPGGVDGYTF | TGTGCCAGCTCTCCTGGAGGGGTGGATGGCTACACCTTC
NA | TRBJ2-3 | 15 | TRBV29-1 | NA | CSVGATGAFTDTQYF | TGCAGCGTTGGGGCGACAGGAGCCTTCACAGATACGCAGTATTTT
NA | TRBJ1-3 | 16 | TRBV5-1 | NA | CASSVQVHAAGNTIYF | TGCGCCAGCAGCGTACAGGTTCATGCGGCTGGAAACACCATATATTTT
NA | TRBJ2-1 | 12 | TRBV28 | NA | CASSSLAREQFF | TGTGCCAGCAGTTCCCTAGCGAGGGAGCAGTTCTTC
few | TRBJ2-3 | 19 | TRBV7-9 | TRBD1 | CASSLTYGGQGRSTDTQYF | TGTGCCAGCAGCTTAACTTACGGGGGACAGGGACGAAGCACAGATACGCAGTATTTT
NA | TRBJ2-7 | 15 | TRBV7-3 | NA | CASSLGGGASYEQYF | TGTGCCAGCAGCTTAGGCGGGGGCGCGTCCTACGAGCAGTACTTC
once | TRBJ1-2 | 13 | TRBV7-2 | TRBD1 | CASSADRAYGYTF | TGTGCCAGCAGCGCCGACAGGGCTTATGGCTACACCTTC
NA | TRBJ2-1 | 19 | TRBV27 | NA | CASSLSFASFSKFYNEQFF | TGTGCCAGCAGTTTATCTTTCGCTAGTTTTTCGAAATTCTACAATGAGCAGTTCTTC